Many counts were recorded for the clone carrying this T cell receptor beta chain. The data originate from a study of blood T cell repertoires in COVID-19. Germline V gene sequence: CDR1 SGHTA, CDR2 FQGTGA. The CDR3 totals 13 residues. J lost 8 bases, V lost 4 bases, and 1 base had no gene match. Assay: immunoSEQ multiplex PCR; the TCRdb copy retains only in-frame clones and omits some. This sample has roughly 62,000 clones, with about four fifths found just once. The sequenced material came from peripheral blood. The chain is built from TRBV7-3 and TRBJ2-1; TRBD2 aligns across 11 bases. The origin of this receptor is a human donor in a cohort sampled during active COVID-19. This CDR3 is CASSSSGGYEQFF. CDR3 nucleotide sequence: TGTGCCAGCAGCTCTAGCGGGGGGTATGAGCAGTTCTTC.